This TCR beta chain was recorded in a study of early T cells in non-severe SARS-CoV-2 infection. TCRdb re-called the 5' RACE reads with MiXCR, one entry per CDR3 protein. Of approximately 70,000 distinct CDR3 sequences listed, 4.6% are singletons. The V end was cut by 3 bases, the J end by 2 bases, with 8 bases between. Germline V gives CDR1 ENHRY, CDR2 SYGVKD. The CDR3 length is 14 residues. V usage is TRBV10-3 and J usage is TRBJ1-5, with D maybe TRBD1 (5 bases). This receptor was identified in an adult who was a healthcare worker with PCR-confirmed SARS-CoV-2 infection or an uninfected control (not recorded which). The donor label of this sample is uncertain. Material: whole blood, obtained at baseline. The CDR3 nucleotides are TGTGCCATCAGTGACTCGACAGGCAATCAGCCCCAGCATTTT. It yields the protein CAISDSTGNQPQHF.